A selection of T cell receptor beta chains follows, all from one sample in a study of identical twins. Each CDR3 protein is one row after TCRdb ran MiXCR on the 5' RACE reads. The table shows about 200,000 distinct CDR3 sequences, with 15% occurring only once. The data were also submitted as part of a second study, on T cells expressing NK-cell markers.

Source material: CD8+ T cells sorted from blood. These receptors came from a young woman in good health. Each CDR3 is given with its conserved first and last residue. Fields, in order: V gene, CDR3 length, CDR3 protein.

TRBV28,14,CASSRTSGTDTQYF
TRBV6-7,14,CASSYRDRIYEQYF
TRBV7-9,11,CASTLSNEQFF
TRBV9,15,CASSVEGGPEETQYF
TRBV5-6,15,CASSLPSGSTDTQYF
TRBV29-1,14,CSVELLGLNTEAFF
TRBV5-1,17,CASSFVSRGRGTGELFF
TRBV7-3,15,CASSFRDRINYEQYF
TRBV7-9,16,CASSFRTEEANYGYTF
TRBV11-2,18,CASSLGQTTSGAYNEQFF